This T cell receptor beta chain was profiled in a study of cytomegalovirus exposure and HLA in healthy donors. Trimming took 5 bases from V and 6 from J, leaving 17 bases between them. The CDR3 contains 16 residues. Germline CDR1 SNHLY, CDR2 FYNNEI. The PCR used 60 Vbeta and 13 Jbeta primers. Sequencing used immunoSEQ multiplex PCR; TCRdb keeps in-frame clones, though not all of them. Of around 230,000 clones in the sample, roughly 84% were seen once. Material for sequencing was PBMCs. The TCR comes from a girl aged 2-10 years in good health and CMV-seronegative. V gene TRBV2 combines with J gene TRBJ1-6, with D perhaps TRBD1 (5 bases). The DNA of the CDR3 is TGTGCCAGCAGTTCACTCAGGGAAGTTAGTAATTCACCCCTCCACTTT. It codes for CASSSLREVSNSPLHF.